The 3 T cell receptor beta chains presented below share a single source sample, sequenced in a study of blood T cell repertoires in COVID-19. TCRdb's table, derived via immunoSEQ multiplex PCR, lists solely in-frame clones and lacks some. The table shows about 84,000 clones, with over 80% occurring only once. The specimen sequenced was peripheral blood. The receptors here all came from a woman of 80 years or more with acute or convalescent COVID-19.

The CDR3 DNA is TGTGCCAGCTCACCACAACGATCGGGTGACGAGACCCAGTACTTC. Its protein product is CASSPQRSGDETQYF. This rearrangement joins TRBV18 to TRBJ2-5; D is unclear. Germline CDR1 reads KGHSH; CDR2 reads LQKENI. Trimming cost V 1 base and J 5 bases, with 14 bases left between them. The CDR3 is 15 amino acids.

V usage is TRBV21-1 and J usage is TRBJ2-7; TRBD2 is taken as the D call from the table, unchecked against the DNA. TRBV21-1 is deemed a pseudogene. This CDR3 comprises 15 residues. DNA for the CDR3: TGTGCCAGCAGCAAAATTGTAGCGGGAGCTTACGAGCAGTACTTC. This gives the protein CASSKIVAGAYEQYF.

The chain combines TRBV11-3 with TRBJ2-7, with 10 bases aligning to TRBD1. Germline CDR1 is SGHNT and CDR2 is YENEEA. V was clipped by 1 base and J by 6 bases; unmatched bases: 0. This CDR3 is 13 amino acids long. The CDR3 reads CASSLGTGGEQYF. CDR3 nucleotide sequence: TGTGCCAGCAGCTTAGGGACAGGGGGCGAGCAGTACTTC.